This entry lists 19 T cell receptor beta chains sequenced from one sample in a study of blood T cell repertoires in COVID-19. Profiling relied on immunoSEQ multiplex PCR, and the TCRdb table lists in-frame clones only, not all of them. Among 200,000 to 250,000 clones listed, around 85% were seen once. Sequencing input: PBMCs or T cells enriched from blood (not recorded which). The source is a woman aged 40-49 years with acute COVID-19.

CDR3 in amino acids: CASSDPGTGTNQPQHF. CDR3 in DNA: TGTGCCAGTAGTGACCCCGGGACAGGGACCAATCAGCCCCAGCATTTT. The chain joins TRBV19 to TRBJ1-5, with 9 bases lining up with TRBD1. CDR3 size: 16 residues. Germline assignment: CDR1 LNHDA and CDR2 SQIVND (reference sequence). J was trimmed by 3 bases and V by 5 bases; bases with no gene match: 8.

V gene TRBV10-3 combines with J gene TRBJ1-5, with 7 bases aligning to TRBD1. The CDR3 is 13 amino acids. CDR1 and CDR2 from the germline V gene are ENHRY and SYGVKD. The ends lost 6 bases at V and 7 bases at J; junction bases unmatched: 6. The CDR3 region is CAIRNRGLQPQHF. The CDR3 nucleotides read TGTGCCATCAGAAACAGGGGCTTGCAGCCCCAGCATTTT.

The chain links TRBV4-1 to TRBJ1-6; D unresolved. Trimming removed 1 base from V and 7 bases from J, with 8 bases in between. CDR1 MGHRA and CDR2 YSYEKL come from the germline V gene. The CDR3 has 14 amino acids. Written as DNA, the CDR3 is TGCGCCAGCAGCCAAGGAACTGAAAATTCACCCCTCCACTTT. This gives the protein CASSQGTENSPLHF.

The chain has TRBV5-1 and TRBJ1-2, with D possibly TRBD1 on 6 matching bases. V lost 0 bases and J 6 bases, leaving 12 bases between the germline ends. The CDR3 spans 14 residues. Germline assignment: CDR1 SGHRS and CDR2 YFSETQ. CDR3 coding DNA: TGCGCCAGCAGCTTGGGGCCGCGGACAGATGGCTACACCTTC. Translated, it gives CASSLGPRTDGYTF.

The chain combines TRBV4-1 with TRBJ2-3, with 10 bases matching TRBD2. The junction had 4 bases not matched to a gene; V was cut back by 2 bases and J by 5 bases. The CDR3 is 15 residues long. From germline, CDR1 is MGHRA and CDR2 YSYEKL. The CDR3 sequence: CASSQLAGAGDTQYF. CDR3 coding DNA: TGCGCCAGCAGCCAACTAGCGGGAGCGGGAGATACGCAGTATTTT.

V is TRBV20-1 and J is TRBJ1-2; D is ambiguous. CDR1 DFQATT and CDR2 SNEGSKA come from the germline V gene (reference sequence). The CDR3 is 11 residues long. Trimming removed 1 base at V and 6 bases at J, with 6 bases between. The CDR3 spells CSARAGNGYTF. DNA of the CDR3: TGCAGTGCTAGAGCCGGGAATGGCTACACCTTC.

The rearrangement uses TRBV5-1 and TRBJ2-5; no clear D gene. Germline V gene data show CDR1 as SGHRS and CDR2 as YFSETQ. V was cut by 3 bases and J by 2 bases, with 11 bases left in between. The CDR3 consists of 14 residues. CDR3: CASSSTLNQETQYF. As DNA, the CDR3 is TGCGCCAGCAGCTCAACCCTAAATCAAGAGACCCAGTACTTC.

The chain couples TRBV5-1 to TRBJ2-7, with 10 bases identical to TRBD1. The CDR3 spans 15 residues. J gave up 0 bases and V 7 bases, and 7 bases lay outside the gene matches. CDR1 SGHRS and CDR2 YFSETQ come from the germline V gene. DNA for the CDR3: TGCGCCAGCCAGGCAGGGACAGGGGTCTCCTACGAGCAGTACTTC. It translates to CASQAGTGVSYEQYF. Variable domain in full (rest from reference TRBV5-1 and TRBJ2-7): KAGVTQTPRYLIKTRGQQVTLSCSPISGHRSVSWYQQTPGQGLQFLFEYFSETQRNKGNFPGRFSGRQFSNSRSEMNVSTLELGDSALYLCASQAGTGVSYEQYFGPGTRLTVT.

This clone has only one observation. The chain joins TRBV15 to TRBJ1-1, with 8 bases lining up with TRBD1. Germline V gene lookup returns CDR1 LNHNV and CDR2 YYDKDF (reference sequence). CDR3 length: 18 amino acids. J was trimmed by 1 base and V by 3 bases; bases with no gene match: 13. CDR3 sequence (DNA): TGTGCCACCAGCAGTTTCGGACAGGGAGCCACAGGGAACACTGAAGCTTTCTTT. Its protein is CATSSFGQGATGNTEAFF.

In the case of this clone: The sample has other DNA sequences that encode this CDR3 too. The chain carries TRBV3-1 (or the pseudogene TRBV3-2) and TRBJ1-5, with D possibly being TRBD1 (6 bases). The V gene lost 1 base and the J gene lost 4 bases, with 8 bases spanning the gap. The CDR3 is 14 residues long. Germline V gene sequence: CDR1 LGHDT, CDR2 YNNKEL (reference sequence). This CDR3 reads CASSQVGGNQPQHF. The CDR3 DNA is TGTGCCAGCAGCCAAGTAGGGGGTAATCAGCCCCAGCATTTT.

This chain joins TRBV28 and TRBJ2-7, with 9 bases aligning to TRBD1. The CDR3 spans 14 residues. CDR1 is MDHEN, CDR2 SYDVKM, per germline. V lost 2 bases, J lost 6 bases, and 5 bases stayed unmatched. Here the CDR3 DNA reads TGTGCCAGCAGTTTAATGGACAGGGGTGGCGAGCAGTACTTC. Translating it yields CASSLMDRGGEQYF.

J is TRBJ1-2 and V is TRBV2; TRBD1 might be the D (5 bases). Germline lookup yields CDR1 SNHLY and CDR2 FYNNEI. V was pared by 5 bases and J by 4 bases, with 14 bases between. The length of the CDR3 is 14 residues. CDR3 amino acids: CASSSTGLFYGYTF. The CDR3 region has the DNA TGTGCCAGCAGTAGCACGGGACTATTCTATGGCTACACCTTC.

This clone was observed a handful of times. CDR3 DNA: TGTGCCAGCAGTGAAAGGGGACAGGGGGTCTCTGAAGCTTTCTTT. Residues: CASSERGQGVSEAFF. The V and J genes are TRBV25-1 and TRBJ1-1; 11 bases agree with TRBD1. The CDR3 runs to 15 residues. CDR1 MGHDK and CDR2 SYGVNS come from the germline V gene. The V gene end was trimmed by 2 bases and the J gene end by 6 bases; junction bases not matched to a gene: 5.

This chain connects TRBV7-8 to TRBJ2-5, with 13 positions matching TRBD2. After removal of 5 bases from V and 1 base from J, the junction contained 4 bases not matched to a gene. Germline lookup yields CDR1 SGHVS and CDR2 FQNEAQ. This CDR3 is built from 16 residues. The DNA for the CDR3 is TGTGCCAGCAGCCCGGGACTAGCGGGAATCCAAGAGACCCAGTACTTC. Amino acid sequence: CASSPGLAGIQETQYF.

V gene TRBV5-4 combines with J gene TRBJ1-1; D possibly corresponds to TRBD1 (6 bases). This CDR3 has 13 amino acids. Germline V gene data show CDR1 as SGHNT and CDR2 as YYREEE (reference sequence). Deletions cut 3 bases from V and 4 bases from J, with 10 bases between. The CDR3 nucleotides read TGTGCCAGCAGCTCTACAGGGAGCACTGAAGCTTTCTTT. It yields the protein CASSSTGSTEAFF.

This chain's CDR3 is CASSPGPGQGWETQYF. The CDR3 DNA follows: TGCGCCAGCAGCCCCGGGCCGGGACAGGGATGGGAGACCCAGTACTTC. The V call is TRBV5-1, the J call TRBJ2-5; 9 bases agree with TRBD1. Germline V gives CDR1 SGHRS, CDR2 YFSETQ. The trim removed 4 bases at V and 5 bases at J, leaving 12 bases unmatched. This CDR3 is 16 amino acids long.

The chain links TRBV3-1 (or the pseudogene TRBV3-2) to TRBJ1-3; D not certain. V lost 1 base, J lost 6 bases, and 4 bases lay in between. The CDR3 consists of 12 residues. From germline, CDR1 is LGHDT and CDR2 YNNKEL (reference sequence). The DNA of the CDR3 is TGTGCCAGCAGCCAAGCTCTAAACACCATATATTTT. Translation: CASSQALNTIYF.

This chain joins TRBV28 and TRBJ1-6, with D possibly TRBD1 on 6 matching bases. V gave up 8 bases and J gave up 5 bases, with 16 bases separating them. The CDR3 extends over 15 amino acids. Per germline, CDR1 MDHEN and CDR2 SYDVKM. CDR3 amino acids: CASLPSRGHNSPLHF. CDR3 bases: TGTGCCAGCCTTCCCAGCAGGGGTCATAATTCACCCCTCCACTTT.

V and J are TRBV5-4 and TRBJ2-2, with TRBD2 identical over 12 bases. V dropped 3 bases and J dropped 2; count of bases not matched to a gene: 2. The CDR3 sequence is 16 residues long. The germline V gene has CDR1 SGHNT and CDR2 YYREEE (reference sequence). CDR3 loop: CASSSTSGSNTGELFF. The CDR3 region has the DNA TGTGCCAGCAGCTCGACTAGCGGGAGTAACACCGGGGAGCTGTTTTTT.